This T cell receptor (beta chain) was recovered during a study of T cell responses to AZD1222 COVID-19 vaccine. Trimming took 0 bases from V and 4 from J; bases not matched to a gene: 7. This CDR3 region has 17 residues. Germline CDR1 is SGHRS and CDR2 is YFSETQ. This table comes from immunoSEQ multiplex PCR, and its TCRdb copy is limited to in-frame clones, with some not included. In the table there are under 60,000 clones, around 80% of which are singletons. This TCR was sampled from an adult in good health. The chain links TRBV5-1 to TRBJ1-1, with TRBD1 matching 12 bases. The specimen comprised peripheral blood, sampled on day 0 of AZD1222 vaccination. The DNA for the CDR3 is TGCGCCAGCAGCTTGGCCGGGACAGGGGGCACCGGCACTGAAGCTTTCTTT. This codes for CASSLAGTGGTGTEAFF.